What follows are 30 T cell receptor beta chains derived from one specimen sequenced in a study of cytomegalovirus exposure and HLA in healthy donors. Assay: immunoSEQ multiplex PCR; the TCRdb copy retains only in-frame clones and omits some. The data hold more than 85,000 clones, with approximately 89% observed a single time. The sample consisted of PBMCs. These receptors were obtained from a woman aged 18-29 years in good health and CMV-seronegative.

This chain connects TRBV28 to TRBJ2-7, with TRBD1 matching 9 bases. This CDR3 spans 15 amino acids. The V segment lost 8 bases and the J segment 5 bases; nucleotides outside the gene matches: 13. From germline, CDR1 is MDHEN and CDR2 SYDVKM. The CDR3 DNA follows: TGTGCCAGCGCCACGGGGGGCGGGACAGGGAACGAGCAGTACTTC. The encoded protein is CASATGGGTGNEQYF.

V is TRBV5-6 and J is TRBJ1-1, with D hard to call. Germline CDR1 SGHDT, CDR2 YYEEEE. This CDR3 has 13 amino acids. With 7 bases removed from V and 4 bases from J, the gap between germline ends came to 14 bases. The DNA of the CDR3 is TGTGCCAGCCCCAAGTGCGGGCCCACTGAAGCTTTCTTT. Amino acids: CASPKCGPTEAFF.

This rearrangement joins TRBV15 to TRBJ2-7, with TRBD2 matching over 7 bases. After removal of 0 bases from V and 7 bases from J, the junction contained 6 bases not matched to a gene. The CDR3 consists of 14 residues. Germline CDR1 is LNHNV and CDR2 is YYDKDF (reference sequence). CDR3 loop: CATSRDLLAEEQYF. The CDR3 DNA sequence: TGTGCCACCAGCAGAGATCTTCTAGCGGAGGAGCAGTACTTC.

This clone appeared a single time. This chain connects TRBV10-3 to TRBJ2-7, with 10 bases lining up with TRBD1. This CDR3 is built from 15 residues. CDR1 ENHRY and CDR2 SYGVKD come from the germline V gene. V shed 7 bases, J shed 6 bases, and the junction held 12 bases outside the gene matches. The CDR3 DNA reads as TGTGCCATCACCACGAAGGGGGACAGGGGACGCGAGCAGTACTTC. Translated: CAITTKGDRGREQYF.

The table lists this clone with a few counts. This rearrangement joins TRBV2 to TRBJ1-4; 9 nucleotides match TRBD1. Germline assignment: CDR1 SNHLY and CDR2 FYNNEI. This CDR3 spans 14 amino acids. Trimming at V came to 7 bases and at J to 4 bases, leaving 4 bases not matched to a gene. CDR3 region: CASKEDRGNEKLFF. The CDR3 nucleotides are TGTGCCAGCAAGGAGGACAGGGGTAATGAAAAACTGTTTTTT.

The CDR3 loop reads CASSQARAWSSGNTIYF. The CDR3 nucleotides are TGTGCCAGCAGCCAAGCGAGGGCCTGGAGCTCTGGAAACACCATATATTTT. The V and J genes are TRBV14 and TRBJ1-3, with unresolved D. V lost 1 base, J lost 0 bases, and 13 bases lay in between. CDR3 length: 17 amino acids. Germline CDR1 SGHDN, CDR2 FVKESK. The full variable domain, rest sourced from reference TRBV14 and TRBJ1-3, is EAGVTQFPSHSVIEKGQTVTLRCDPISGHDNLYWYRRVMGKEIKFLLHFVKESKQDESGMPNNRFLAERTGGTYSTLKVQPAELEDSGVYFCASSQARAWSSGNTIYFGEGSWLTVV.

The gene calls are TRBV6-1 and TRBJ2-3; TRBD1 matches at 10 bases. The CDR3 runs to 16 residues. The V gene's germline CDR1 is MNHNS and CDR2 SASEGT. Trimming took 4 bases from V and 1 from J; bases not matched to a gene: 5. The CDR3 DNA is TGTGCCAGCAGTGTAACGACAGGGGGCGGCACAGATACGCAGTATTTT. Its translation is CASSVTTGGGTDTQYF.

This chain's CDR3 is CASSLTGNQETQYF. The CDR3 DNA is TGTGCCAGCAGTCTCACAGGGAACCAAGAGACCCAGTACTTC. The chain carries TRBV6-5 and TRBJ2-5; D perhaps matches TRBD1 (6 bases). Germline V gene data show CDR1 as MNHEY and CDR2 as SVGAGI. V was trimmed by 5 bases and J by 0 bases, leaving 10 bases between them. The CDR3 has 14 residues.

This chain links TRBV28 with TRBJ1-2; 8 bases match TRBD1. Germline lookup yields CDR1 MDHEN and CDR2 SYDVKM. This CDR3 region has 15 residues. Unmatched junction bases numbered 11, after V lost 7 bases and J lost 4 bases. The CDR3, as DNA: TGTGCCAGCACCATAAACCAGGGGGCCATCTATGGCTACACCTTC. As protein: CASTINQGAIYGYTF.

The V and J genes are TRBV5-4 and TRBJ1-2; tentatively, D is TRBD1 (5 bases). Between the trimmed V and J ends, which lost 4 bases and 4 bases, there was a span of 14 bases. The CDR3 extends over 14 amino acids. From germline, CDR1 is SGHNT and CDR2 YYREEE (reference sequence). CDR3 amino acids: CASSHPGESYGYTF. The CDR3 DNA reads TGTGCCAGCAGCCACCCGGGGGAATCCTATGGCTACACCTTC.

The rearrangement links TRBV5-1 to TRBJ1-2, with 7 positions matching TRBD1. The CDR3 length is 14 residues. V was clipped by 6 bases and J by 8 bases; unmatched bases: 13. From germline, CDR1 is SGHRS and CDR2 YFSETQ. This CDR3 reads CASKPGQSDGGYTF. CDR3 nucleotides: TGCGCCAGCAAACCGGGACAGTCCGATGGAGGCTACACCTTC.

The chain combines TRBV2 with TRBJ2-5, with D perhaps matching TRBD1 (5 bases). Germline loops: CDR1 SNHLY, CDR2 FYNNEI. CDR3 length: 13 residues. Between the trimmed V and J ends, which lost 1 base and 5 bases, there was a span of 8 bases. The CDR3 nucleotides read TGTGCCAGCAGTGAAGGGGGCCGTGAGACCCAGTACTTC. It translates to CASSEGGRETQYF.

This clone was counted only a few times. This chain joins TRBV10-1 and TRBJ1-4; D is uncertain. CDR3 length: 12 amino acids. V lost 0 bases and J lost 8, with 4 bases in between. CDR1 is WNHNN and CDR2 is SYGVQD in the germline V gene (reference sequence). The CDR3 DNA follows: TGCGCCAGCAGTGAGTCGAGAGAAAAACTGTTTTTT. Its protein is CASSESREKLFF.

Comment on this clone: In the same sample, other DNA sequences code for this CDR3. V and J are TRBV18 and TRBJ2-1; 8 nucleotides match TRBD1. Germline V CDR1 and CDR2: KGHSH, LQKENI. This CDR3 is 16 amino acids long. Trimming removed 3 bases from V and 0 bases from J; junction bases left unmatched: 4. CDR3 nucleotide sequence: TGTGCCAGCTCACCTCAGGGGGCGGGCTCCTACAATGAGCAGTTCTTC. This encodes CASSPQGAGSYNEQFF.

In its sample, this clone was seen once. The J gene is TRBJ1-5, the V gene TRBV6-4; D call uncertain. In germline, CDR1 is MRHNA, CDR2 SNTAGT. Between the trimmed V and J ends, which lost 5 bases and 0 bases, there was a span of 5 bases. CDR3 length: 13 residues. CDR3 nucleotides: TGTGCCAGCAGTCCTAGTAGCAATCAGCCCCAGCATTTT. This codes for CASSPSSNQPQHF.

This rearrangement joins TRBV19 to TRBJ2-2; no clear D. CDR1 LNHDA and CDR2 SQIVND come from the germline V gene (reference sequence). V was clipped by 7 bases and J by 4 bases, with 13 bases between them. CDR3 length: 14 amino acids. CDR3 sequence reads: CASTGIDSTGELFF. In nucleotides, the CDR3 is TGTGCCAGTACAGGTATTGATAGCACCGGGGAGCTGTTTTTT.

V usage is TRBV29-1 and J usage is TRBJ2-1, with 7 bases fitting TRBD2. The V segment lost 4 bases and the J segment 0 bases; nucleotides outside the gene matches: 9. The germline V gene encodes CDR1 SQVTM and CDR2 ANQGSEA. The CDR3 consists of 16 residues. Here the CDR3 DNA reads TGCAGCGTTGTCGAGGGAACTAGCGTCTCCTACAATGAGCAGTTCTTC. Its protein is CSVVEGTSVSYNEQFF.

The chain is built from TRBV21-1 and TRBJ2-7; whether TRBD2, the table's D call, matches the DNA was not checked. TRBV21-1 is a pseudogene locus. CDR3 size: 14 residues. The CDR3 is CASSFSGSPYEQYF. DNA for the CDR3: TGTGCCAGCAGCTTCAGCGGGAGTCCCTACGAGCAGTACTTC.

The chain links TRBV5-6 to TRBJ1-2; TRBD1 agrees at 11 bases. Per the germline V gene, CDR1 is SGHDT and CDR2 is YYEEEE. The V and J ends lost 6 bases and 4 bases, in that order; junction bases with no gene match: 8. This CDR3 has 15 residues. Here the CDR3 reads CASTYGGTGGYGYTF. The CDR3 nucleotides are TGTGCCAGCACCTACGGTGGGACAGGGGGCTATGGCTACACCTTC.

This clone has only a few counts. V usage is TRBV7-9 and J usage is TRBJ1-1, with no clear D. Between the trimmed V and J ends, which lost 11 bases and 0 bases, there was a span of 16 bases. The CDR3 runs to 14 residues. Germline CDR1 is SEHNR and CDR2 is FQNEAQ (reference sequence). In nucleotides, the CDR3 is TGTGCCGCTTGGTCCGGCGGCATGAACACTGAAGCTTTCTTT. Encoded protein: CAAWSGGMNTEAFF.

The chain is built from TRBV6-6 and TRBJ1-5; 7 positions match TRBD1. In germline, CDR1 is MNHNY, CDR2 SVGAGI (reference sequence). The V segment lost 5 bases and the J segment 0 bases; nucleotides outside the gene matches: 4. The CDR3 runs to 15 residues. CDR3 in amino acids: CASSLNRGSNQPQHF. DNA of the CDR3: TGTGCCAGCAGTCTCAACAGGGGTAGCAATCAGCCCCAGCATTTT.

The chain uses TRBV28 and TRBJ1-3; D gene ambiguous. V shed 4 bases and J shed 1 base, with 20 bases lying between them. The V gene's germline CDR1 is MDHEN and CDR2 SYDVKM. The CDR3 contains 18 residues. The DNA for the CDR3 is TGTGCCAGCAGTTCGCGACGACGGGGATCCATTTCTGGAAACACCATATATTTT. This sequence encodes CASSSRRRGSISGNTIYF. Together with reference TRBV28 and TRBJ1-3, the CDR3 gives the full variable domain: DVKVTQSSRYLVKRTGEKVFLECVQDMDHENMFWYRQDPGLGLRLIYFSYDVKMKEKGDIPEGYSVSREKKERFSLILESASTNQTSMYLCASSSRRRGSISGNTIYFGEGSWLTVV.

This clone was counted a single time. J is TRBJ1-2 and V is TRBV6-1; D gene ambiguous. The CDR3 extends over 12 amino acids. Trimming cost V 8 bases and J 4 bases, with 11 bases left between them. Germline values: CDR1 MNHNS, CDR2 SASEGT. CDR3 nucleotide sequence: TGTGCCAGCGATCCGGTCTCCTATGGCTACACCTTC. It translates to CASDPVSYGYTF.

The chain combines TRBV10-2 with TRBJ1-5, with 10 bases matching TRBD1. After removal of 7 bases from V and 7 bases from J, the junction contained 10 bases not matched to a gene. The CDR3 consists of 15 residues. Germline V gene data show CDR1 as WSHSY and CDR2 as SAAADI. CDR3 nucleotides: TGCGCCAGCACTCCGGGACAGGGGCCAAGGCAGCCCCAGCATTTT. This codes for CASTPGQGPRQPQHF.

The rearrangement joins TRBV2 to TRBJ2-1; tentative D call: TRBD2 (5 bases). V was pared by 1 base and J by 5 bases, with 12 bases between. The CDR3 contains 15 residues. Germline CDR1 SNHLY, CDR2 FYNNEI. CDR3 DNA: TGTGCCAGCAGTGAAGGAGGGTGGGGAAACAATGAGCAGTTCTTC. The encoded protein is CASSEGGWGNNEQFF.

CDR3: CSALKAFF. In nucleotides, the CDR3 is TGCAGTGCACTGAAGGCTTTCTTT. The genes are TRBV20-1 and TRBJ1-1, with D uncertain. The germline gives CDR1 DFQATT, CDR2 SNEGSKA (reference sequence). Trimming removed 6 bases from V and 11 bases from J, with 7 bases in between. The CDR3 sequence is 8 residues long.

This clone was picked up a small number of times. J is TRBJ2-3 and V is TRBV7-2; maybe TRBD1 (6 bases). Germline CDR1 and CDR2: SGHTA and FQGNSA. The V end was cut by 5 bases, the J end by 3 bases, with 15 bases between. This CDR3 is 15 amino acids long. The CDR3, as DNA: TGTGCCAGCAGCGCAACAGGGATTCGGACAGATACGCAGTATTTT. Translating it yields CASSATGIRTDTQYF.

The V call is TRBV28, the J call TRBJ1-1, with a weak D call TRBD1 (5 bases). CDR1 is MDHEN, CDR2 SYDVKM, per germline. The V end lost 5 bases, the J end lost 5 bases, and 18 bases lay between the germline ends. This CDR3 region has 15 residues. CDR3 nucleotide sequence: TGTGCCAGCAGTCCCATTTCGCAGGACACTACTGAAGCTTTCTTT. Its translation: CASSPISQDTTEAFF.

The genes are TRBV2 and TRBJ2-5; D is perhaps TRBD2 (5 bases). This CDR3 contains 14 residues. Germline CDR1 reads SNHLY; CDR2 reads FYNNEI. V was pared by 5 bases and J by 0 bases, with 10 bases between. Written as DNA, the CDR3 is TGTGCCAGCAGTTTGAGGAGGTACCAAGAGACCCAGTACTTC. Its translation is CASSLRRYQETQYF.

This chain connects TRBV11-2 to TRBJ2-7; no reliable D call. The V end lost 5 bases, the J end lost 1 base, and 15 bases lay between the germline ends. The CDR3 consists of 15 residues. The V gene's germline CDR1 is SGHAT and CDR2 FQNNGV. The CDR3 loop reads CASSLAPQSSYEQYF. CDR3 DNA sequence: TGTGCCAGCAGCCTCGCCCCGCAGTCGTCCTACGAGCAGTACTTC.